The 20 T cell receptor beta chains presented below share a single source sample, sequenced in a study of blood T cell repertoires in COVID-19. Data came from immunoSEQ multiplex PCR; TCRdb stores just in-frame clones and leaves some out. The sample has around 150,000 clones, 88% seen once; the top ten hold roughly a tenth. Source material: peripheral blood. All receptors derive from a man in his fifties or sixties with active or convalescent COVID-19.

V usage is TRBV28 and J usage is TRBJ2-2, with D perhaps TRBD1 (6 bases). This CDR3 is built from 14 residues. Between the trimmed V and J ends, which lost 4 bases and 1 base, there was a span of 7 bases. CDR1 is MDHEN, CDR2 SYDVKM, per germline. The CDR3: CASSSGQNTGELFF. The CDR3 nucleotides are TGTGCCAGCAGTTCGGGACAGAACACCGGGGAGCTGTTTTTT.

V is TRBV18 and J is TRBJ2-7, with D perhaps matching TRBD2 (5 bases). CDR3 size: 16 residues. Between the trimmed V and J ends, which lost 1 base and 6 bases, there was a span of 19 bases. Germline values: CDR1 KGHSH, CDR2 LQKENI. The CDR3 sequence is CASSPRALATGAEQYF. For the CDR3, the DNA is TGTGCCAGCTCACCACGGGCTCTAGCAACTGGCGCCGAGCAGTACTTC.

This chain joins TRBV25-1 and TRBJ1-2; 9 bases are shared with TRBD1. V lost 3 bases and J lost 1; bases outside the gene matches: 6. Germline CDR1 reads MGHDK; CDR2 reads SYGVNS. The CDR3 covers 16 residues. CDR3 nucleotide sequence: TGTGCCAGCAGTGACCTCAGGACAGGGGTTAACTATGGCTACACCTTC. Its protein product is CASSDLRTGVNYGYTF.

The sample holds a few counts of this clone. The gene calls are TRBV7-8 and TRBJ1-2; 8 bases fit TRBD1. The germline V gene encodes CDR1 SGHVS and CDR2 FQNEAQ. V trimming: 1 base; J trimming: 5 bases; junction bases outside the gene matches: 6. This CDR3 has 15 residues. CDR3 region: CASSLEGTGGYGYTF. Here the CDR3 DNA reads TGTGCCAGCAGCTTAGAGGGGACAGGTGGATATGGCTACACCTTC.

The V and J genes are TRBV7-2 and TRBJ1-5, with 9 nucleotides matching TRBD1. Germline CDR1 is SGHTA and CDR2 is FQGNSA. The CDR3 sequence is 15 residues long. With 5 bases clipped from V and 6 bases from J, the junction kept 8 bases outside the gene matches. CDR3: CASSLGQGFSQPQHF. The CDR3 DNA follows: TGTGCCAGCAGCCTGGGACAGGGTTTTAGTCAGCCCCAGCATTTT.

The rearrangement links TRBV29-1 to TRBJ2-5; 8 positions agree with TRBD2. CDR3 length: 13 amino acids. V was clipped by 4 bases and J by 7 bases; unmatched bases: 8. Looked up from germline, CDR1 is SQVTM and CDR2 is ANQGSEA. This CDR3 reads CSVVAGSSGTQYF. The CDR3 bases are TGCAGCGTTGTAGCGGGATCCTCCGGGACCCAGTACTTC.

The chain couples TRBV24-1 to TRBJ2-3, with TRBD2 matching over 11 bases. Germline V gives CDR1 KGHDR, CDR2 SFDVKD. The CDR3 length is 22 residues. The J segment lost 4 bases and the V segment lost 4 bases, leaving 24 bases of the junction unmatched. CDR3 sequence reads: CATSDLRTGGMTSGTAADTQYF. In DNA form, the CDR3 reads TGTGCCACCAGTGACTTGAGAACAGGGGGGATGACTAGCGGGACGGCCGCAGATACGCAGTATTTT.

V gene TRBV28 combines with J gene TRBJ2-7; 9 nucleotides align to TRBD1. V was pared by 6 bases and J by 2 bases, with 5 bases of the junction left unmatched. CDR3 length: 14 residues. The germline gives CDR1 MDHEN, CDR2 SYDVKM. The CDR3 region is CASRGQGKAYEQYF. The DNA of the CDR3 is TGTGCCAGCAGGGGACAGGGAAAGGCCTACGAGCAGTACTTC.

The CDR3 sequence: CASSPRRDFTDTQYF. DNA of the CDR3: TGCGCCAGCAGCCCCCGCAGGGACTTCACAGATACGCAGTATTTT. The chain employs TRBV5-1 and TRBJ2-3; a weak D match, TRBD2 (6 bases). In germline, CDR1 is SGHRS, CDR2 YFSETQ. The CDR3 is 15 amino acids. The V end was cut by 4 bases, the J end by 2 bases, with 14 bases between.

V usage is TRBV27 and J usage is TRBJ1-3; 9 bases match TRBD1. V lost 4 bases, J lost 4 bases, and 5 bases stayed unmatched. The CDR3 is 15 residues long. Germline V gene lookup returns CDR1 MNHEY and CDR2 SMNVEV (reference sequence). The chain's CDR3 is CASSSYRGRGNTIYF. CDR3 coding DNA: TGTGCCAGCAGTTCGTACAGGGGGCGCGGAAACACCATATATTTT.

This clone was observed once. V gene TRBV6-1 combines with J gene TRBJ1-4; D is ambiguous. Trimming left V 1 base short and J 8 bases short, with 11 bases between. The CDR3 sequence is 14 residues long. The germline gives CDR1 MNHNS, CDR2 SASEGT. The CDR3 here is CASSEGWSGEKLFF. The CDR3 DNA is TGTGCCAGCAGTGAAGGGTGGTCAGGCGAAAAACTGTTTTTT.

About this clone itself: At one boundary the junction diverges from the germline segment, which might be a read error. V usage is TRBV28 and J usage is TRBJ2-7, with 9 bases that match TRBD2. This CDR3 has 17 amino acids. Germline-derived CDR1 and CDR2 are MDHEN and SYDVKM. DNA for the CDR3: TGTGCCAGCAGTTCCACCTCCCTAGCGGGGTTACCCTACGGGCAGTACTTC. It specifies CASSSTSLAGLPYGQYF.

CDR3 DNA: TGTGCCACCAGCAGAGATTCGGGGATCACAGATACGCAGTATTTT. It codes for CATSRDSGITDTQYF. This sequence joins TRBV15 and TRBJ2-3; a weak D match, TRBD2 (5 bases). Looked up from germline, CDR1 is LNHNV and CDR2 is YYDKDF (reference sequence). CDR3 length equals 15 residues. V shed 0 bases and J shed 2 bases, with 9 bases lying between them.

The chain employs TRBV28 and TRBJ1-2, with TRBD1 matching 7 bases. CDR1 is MDHEN, CDR2 SYDVKM, per germline. This CDR3 region has 15 residues. Trimming cost V 8 bases and J 4 bases; bases outside gene matches: 13. The CDR3, as DNA: TGTGCCAGCGGGACCCAGAGGGGGCTTGGCTATGGCTACACCTTC. Translation gives CASGTQRGLGYGYTF.

This chain connects TRBV29-1 to TRBJ2-7, with D unclear. Trimming shortened V by 1 base and J by 6 bases, and 13 bases separated the two germline ends. CDR1 and CDR2 (germline): SQVTM, ANQGSEA. The CDR3 spans 13 residues. This CDR3 reads CSVEADRPGEQYF. As DNA, the CDR3 is TGCAGCGTTGAAGCCGATAGGCCGGGCGAGCAGTACTTC.

The chain couples TRBV11-3 to TRBJ2-5, with D uncertain. CDR1 is SGHNT and CDR2 is YENEEA in the germline V gene. V was shortened by 3 bases and J by 0 bases, with 8 bases between the two germline ends. The CDR3 spans 14 residues. This chain's CDR3 is CASSLRGNQETQYF. In DNA, the CDR3 is TGTGCCAGCAGCTTGAGAGGAAACCAAGAGACCCAGTACTTC. The full variable domain, completed using reference TRBV11-3 and TRBJ2-5, is EAGVVQSPRYKIIEKKQPVAFWCNPISGHNTLYWYLQNLGQGPELLIRYENEEAVDDSQLPKDRFSAERLKGVDSTLKIQPAELGDSAVYLCASSLRGNQETQYFGPGTRLLVL.

The chain carries TRBV6-6 and TRBJ1-3; no reliable D call. With 2 bases removed from V and 2 bases from J, the gap between germline ends came to 13 bases. In germline, CDR1 is MNHNY, CDR2 SVGAGI (reference sequence). This CDR3 region has 16 residues. The CDR3 loop is CASSYIPSVAGNTIYF. In nucleotides, the CDR3 is TGTGCCAGCAGTTACATCCCCAGTGTTGCTGGAAACACCATATATTTT.

V usage is TRBV20-1 and J usage is TRBJ2-7; a possible D gene is TRBD1 (6 bases). Germline V gene lookup returns CDR1 DFQATT and CDR2 SNEGSKA (reference sequence). The germline V and J ends were trimmed by 3 bases and 3 bases, with 18 bases remaining between them. This CDR3 is 15 amino acids long. The CDR3 sequence is CSASPLASRGYEQYF. The DNA for the CDR3 is TGCAGTGCTAGTCCTCTGGCAAGCAGGGGCTACGAGCAGTACTTC.

The genes are TRBV5-1 and TRBJ2-5; 10 bases line up with TRBD2. The germline CDR1 and CDR2 sequences are SGHRS and YFSETQ. This CDR3 comprises 18 residues. With 7 bases clipped from V and 5 bases from J, the junction kept 20 bases outside the gene matches. The CDR3 reads CASALAASGRRGRETQYF. The CDR3 coding sequence is TGCGCCAGCGCCTTAGCCGCTAGCGGGAGACGCGGCAGGGAGACCCAGTACTTC. Filled out from reference TRBV5-1 and TRBJ2-5, the complete variable domain reads KAGVTQTPRYLIKTRGQQVTLSCSPISGHRSVSWYQQTPGQGLQFLFEYFSETQRNKGNFPGRFSGRQFSNSRSEMNVSTLELGDSALYLCASALAASGRRGRETQYFGPGTRLLVL.

This clone occurred once. The DNA for the CDR3 is TGTGCCAGCAGTCAGAGGGACAGGGGAATAACAAATGAAAAACTGTTTTTT. Amino acid sequence: CASSQRDRGITNEKLFF. This chain uses TRBV6-6 with TRBJ1-4; 10 bases align to TRBD1. The CDR3 consists of 17 residues. Germline lookup yields CDR1 MNHNY and CDR2 SVGAGI (reference sequence). V was pared by 5 bases and J by 5 bases, with 11 bases of the junction left unmatched.